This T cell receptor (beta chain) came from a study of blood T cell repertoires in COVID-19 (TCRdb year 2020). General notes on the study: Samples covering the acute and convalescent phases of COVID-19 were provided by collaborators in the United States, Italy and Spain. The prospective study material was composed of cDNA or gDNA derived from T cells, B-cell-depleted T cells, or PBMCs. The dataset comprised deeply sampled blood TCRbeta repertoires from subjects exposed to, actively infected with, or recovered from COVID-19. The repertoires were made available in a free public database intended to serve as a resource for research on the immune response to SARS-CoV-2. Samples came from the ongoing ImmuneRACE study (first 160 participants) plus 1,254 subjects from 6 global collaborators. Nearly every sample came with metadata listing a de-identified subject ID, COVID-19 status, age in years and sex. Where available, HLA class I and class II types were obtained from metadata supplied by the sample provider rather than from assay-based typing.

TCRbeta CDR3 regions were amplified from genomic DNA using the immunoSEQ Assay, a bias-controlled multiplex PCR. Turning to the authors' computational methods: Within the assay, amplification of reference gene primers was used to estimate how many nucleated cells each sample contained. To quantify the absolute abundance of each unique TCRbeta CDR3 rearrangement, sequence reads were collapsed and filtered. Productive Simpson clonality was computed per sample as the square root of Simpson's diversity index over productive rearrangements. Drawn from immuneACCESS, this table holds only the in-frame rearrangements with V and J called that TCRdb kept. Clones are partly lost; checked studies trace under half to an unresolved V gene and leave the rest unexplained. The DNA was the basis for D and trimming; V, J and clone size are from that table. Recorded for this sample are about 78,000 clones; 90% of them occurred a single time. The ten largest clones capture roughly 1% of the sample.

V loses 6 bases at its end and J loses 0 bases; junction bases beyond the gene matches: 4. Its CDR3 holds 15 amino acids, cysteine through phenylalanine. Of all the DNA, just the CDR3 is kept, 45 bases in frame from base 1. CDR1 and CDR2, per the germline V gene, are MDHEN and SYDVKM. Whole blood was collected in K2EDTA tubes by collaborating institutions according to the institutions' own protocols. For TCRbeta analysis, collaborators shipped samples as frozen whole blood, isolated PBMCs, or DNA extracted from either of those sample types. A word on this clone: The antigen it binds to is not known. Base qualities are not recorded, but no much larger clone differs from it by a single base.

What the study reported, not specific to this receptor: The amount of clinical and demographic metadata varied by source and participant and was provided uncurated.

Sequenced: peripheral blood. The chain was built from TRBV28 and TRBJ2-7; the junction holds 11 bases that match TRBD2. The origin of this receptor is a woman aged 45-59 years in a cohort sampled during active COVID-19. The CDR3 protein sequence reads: CASSWTSGLSYEQYF. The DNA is TGTGCCAGCAGCTGGACTAGCGGGCTCTCCTACGAGCAGTACTTC.